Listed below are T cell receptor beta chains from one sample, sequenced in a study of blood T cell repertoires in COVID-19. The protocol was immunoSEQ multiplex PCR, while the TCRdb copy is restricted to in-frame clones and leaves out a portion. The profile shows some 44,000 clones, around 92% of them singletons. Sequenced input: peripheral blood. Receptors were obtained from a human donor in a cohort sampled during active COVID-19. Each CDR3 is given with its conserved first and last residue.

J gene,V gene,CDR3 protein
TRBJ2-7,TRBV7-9,CASSLVAGYDSYEQYF
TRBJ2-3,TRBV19,CASSLPGTSGRAYGPDTQYF
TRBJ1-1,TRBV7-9,CASSLRGQGATEAFF
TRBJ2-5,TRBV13,CASSLDNQETQYF
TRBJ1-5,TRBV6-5,CASSYSYGGNQPQHF
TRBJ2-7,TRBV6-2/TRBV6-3,CASSYLPDGGISYEQYF
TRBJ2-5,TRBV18,CASSKTMGRETQYF
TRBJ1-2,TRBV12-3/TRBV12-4,CASRQGAYGYTF
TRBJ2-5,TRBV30,CALSRIRVGRETQYF
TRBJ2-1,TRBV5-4,CASSATGSYYNEQFF
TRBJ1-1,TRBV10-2,CASSRSRNTEAFF
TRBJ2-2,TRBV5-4,CASTPGQGAFTGELFF
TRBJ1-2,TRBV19,CASRRDRTSNYGYTF
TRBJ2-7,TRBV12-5,CASGLHRVEEQYF
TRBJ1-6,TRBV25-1,CASSEKLSGTPLHF
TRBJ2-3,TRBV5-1,CASSLGARDTDTQYF
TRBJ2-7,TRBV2,CASSERQGEYF
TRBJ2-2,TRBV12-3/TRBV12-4,CASRYRASGELFF
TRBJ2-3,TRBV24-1,CATRSPWTDTQYF
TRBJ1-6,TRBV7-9,CASRETSNTQNSPLHF
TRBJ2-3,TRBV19,CASTPNGQGGDTQYF
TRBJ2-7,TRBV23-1,CASCSGHYEQYF
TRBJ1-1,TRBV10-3,CAISDRTGQGKAFF
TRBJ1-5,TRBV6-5,CASSSYRDSYQPQHF
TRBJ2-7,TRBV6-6,CASRSRQGPQYEQYF
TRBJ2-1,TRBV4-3,CASSLRELSEQFF
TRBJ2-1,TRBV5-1,CASSSPSERERTFNEQFF
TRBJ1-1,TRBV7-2,CASSPGHSGRGYEAFF
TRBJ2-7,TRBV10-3,CAVGGSSYEQYF
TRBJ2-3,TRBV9,CASSVQGGTDTQYF
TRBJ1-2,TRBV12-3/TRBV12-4,CASSSHRGDGYTF
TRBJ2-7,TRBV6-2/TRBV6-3,CASSPTVSYEQYF
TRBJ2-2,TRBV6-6,CASSQLGQHANTGELFF
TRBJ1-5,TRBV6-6,CASSQSGGNQPQHF
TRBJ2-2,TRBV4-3,CASSQEPASGELFF
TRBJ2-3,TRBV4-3,CASSNTGTSGTDTQYF
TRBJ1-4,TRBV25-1,CASRDRGEKLFF
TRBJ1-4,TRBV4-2,CASSQVFTGANEKLFF
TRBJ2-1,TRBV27,CASSYPGDVIYNEQFF
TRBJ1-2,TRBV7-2,CASSLSSGGNIGYTF
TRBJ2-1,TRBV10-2,CASSEGAGAYNEQFF
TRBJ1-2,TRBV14,CASSLRQGYGYTF
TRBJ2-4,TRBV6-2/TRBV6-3,CASSYLPSGGSAKNIQYF
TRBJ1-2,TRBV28,CASSPWGGRANYGYTF
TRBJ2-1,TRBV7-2,CASSLGGLAGVYEQFF
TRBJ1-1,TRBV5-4,CASSLEGMNTEAFF
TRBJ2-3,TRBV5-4,CASSRGTSGADTQYF
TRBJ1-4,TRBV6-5,CASSRRQAEKLFF
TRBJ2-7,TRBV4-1,CASSQAGLSYEQYF
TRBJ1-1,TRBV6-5,CASRGTAAEAFF
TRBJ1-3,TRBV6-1,CASSVTGTPTGNTIYF
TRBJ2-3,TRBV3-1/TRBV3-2,CASSQAAAGSTDTQYF
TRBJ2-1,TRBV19,CASSRGVPLDGEQFF